One T cell receptor (beta chain) is described in this entry. The CDR3 contains 14 residues. The ends were cut back, 6 bases at V and 5 bases at J, with 17 bases in the middle. CDR1 and CDR2 (germline): SGHTA, FQGNSA. The authors' processing: Scientists estimated how many nucleated cells there were by amplifying reference gene primers. TCRdb's table, derived via immunoSEQ multiplex PCR, lists solely in-frame clones and lacks some. Clonal size and the V and J genes are those of that table, whereas D and trimming came from the DNA. The data hold some 150,000 clones, with around 77% observed a single time. The sample belongs to a study of blood T cell repertoires in COVID-19. Study background: Collection of acute and convalescent COVID-19 samples took place in the United States, Italy and Spain.

The receptor was isolated from a man aged 45-65 years with active or convalescent COVID-19. V and J are TRBV7-2 and TRBJ2-7; tentatively, D is TRBD1 (6 bases). Specimen: peripheral blood. CDR3 sequence reads: CASSPNRVLNEQYF. DNA of the CDR3: TGTGCCAGCAGTCCTAACAGGGTATTGAACGAGCAGTACTTC.